Reported below is one TCR beta chain. The antigen is not known. The data were obtained in a study of early T cells in non-severe SARS-CoV-2 infection. Study-level findings and limits: Matching results from VDJdb favored anti-spike CD8 responses, leaving private and CD4 specificities undetected.

This CDR3 is built from 16 residues. Germline V gene lookup returns CDR1 MNHEY and CDR2 SVGAGI. With 7 bases removed from V and 0 bases from J, the gap between germline ends came to 13 bases. TCRdb fed the 5' RACE reads into MiXCR, producing one record per CDR3 protein. This sample yields roughly 67,000 distinct CDR3 sequences, of which less than 15% are seen a single time; about 1.7% belongs to the top ten. The TCR comes from an adult who was a healthcare worker with PCR-confirmed SARS-CoV-2 infection or an uninfected control (not recorded which). Sequencing used whole blood. The gene calls are TRBV6-5 and TRBJ1-6; D is unclear. CDR3 nucleotides: TGTGCCAGCACGCCAACGCGACCCTCCTATAATTCACCCCTCCACTTT. Translating gives CASTPTRPSYNSPLHF.